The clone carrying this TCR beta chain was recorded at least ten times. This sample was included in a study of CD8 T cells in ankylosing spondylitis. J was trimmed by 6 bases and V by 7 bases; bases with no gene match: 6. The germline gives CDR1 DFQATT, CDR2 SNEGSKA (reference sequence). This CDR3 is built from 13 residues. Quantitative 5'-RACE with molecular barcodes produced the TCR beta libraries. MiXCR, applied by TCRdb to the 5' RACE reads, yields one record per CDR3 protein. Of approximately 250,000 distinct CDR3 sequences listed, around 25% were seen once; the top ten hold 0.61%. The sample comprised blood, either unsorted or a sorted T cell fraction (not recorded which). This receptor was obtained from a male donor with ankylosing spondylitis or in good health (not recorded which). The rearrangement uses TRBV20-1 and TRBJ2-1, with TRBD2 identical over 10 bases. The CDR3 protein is CSVQRGGINEQFF. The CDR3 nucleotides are TGCAGTGTCCAGCGGGGGGGCATCAATGAGCAGTTCTTC.